The 15 T cell receptor beta chains reported below all come from one sample, sequenced in a study of molecular identifiers for immune sequencing clone quantification. TCRdb re-derived calls from the PCR reads in MiXCR, one entry per CDR3 protein. The top ten clones hold about 0.84% of a sample with approximately 630,000 distinct CDR3 sequences, around 25% of them seen once. Specimen: naive CD8+ T cells from blood, with Jurkat cell RNA spiked in. Subset in this sample: FACS-sorted CD8+CD4-CCR7+CD45RA+ naive T cells. These receptors came from a human donor in good health. Some libraries in this study had Jurkat cell RNA spiked in.

There are many counts of this clonotype. The V call is TRBV6-1, the J call TRBJ1-5; D remains unclear. V was trimmed by 6 bases and J by 0 bases, leaving 12 bases between them. In germline, CDR1 is MNHNS, CDR2 SASEGT. This CDR3 has 15 residues. CDR3 residues: CASSASSHSNQPQHF. CDR3 bases: TGTGCCAGCAGCGCCTCAAGTCATAGCAATCAGCCCCAGCATTTT.

This chain uses TRBV6-6 with TRBJ2-3; D is possibly TRBD1 or TRBD2 (5 bases each). Germline V gene data show CDR1 as MNHNY and CDR2 as SVGAGI (reference sequence). The CDR3 totals 15 residues. V dropped 6 bases and J dropped 1 base, with 14 bases sitting between them. CDR3 sequence reads: CASRGEFGGTDTQYF. The CDR3 DNA is TGTGCCAGCAGGGGGGAGTTCGGGGGCACAGATACGCAGTATTTT.

Note on this clonotype: This CDR3 fails to terminate in the conserved phenylalanine or tryptophan, so it likely reflects a read error. The chain carries TRBV30 and TRBJ2-7; a possible D gene is TRBD2 (6 bases). Germline lookup yields CDR1 GTSNPN and CDR2 SVGIG (reference sequence). The CDR3 extends over 13 amino acids. V lost 0 bases, J lost 6 bases, and 12 bases lay in between. Written as DNA, the CDR3 is TGTGCCTGGAGTGTACTCCCCGGGGGCGAGCAGTACCTC. As protein: CAWSVLPGGEQYL.

The rearrangement uses TRBV4-1 and TRBJ1-6, with D uncertain. Germline-derived CDR1 and CDR2 are MGHRA and YSYEKL. This CDR3 region has 17 residues. V was cut by 1 base and J by 9 bases, with 19 bases left in between. This CDR3 is CASSQAATDERGSPLHF. In nucleotides, the CDR3 is TGCGCCAGCAGCCAAGCCGCTACCGATGAGCGGGGTTCACCCCTCCACTTT.

The sample holds one count of this clonotype. This chain links TRBV19 with TRBJ1-2; no definite D call. Germline CDR1 LNHDA, CDR2 SQIVND (reference sequence). Trimming took 2 bases from V and 6 from J, leaving 10 bases between them. The CDR3 totals 13 residues. The CDR3 loop reads CASSITPPNGYTF. CDR3 in DNA: TGTGCCAGTAGTATAACCCCTCCCAATGGCTACACCTTC.

About this clonotype itself: One end of the junction fails to match germline, which may point to a read error. The J gene is TRBJ2-7, the V gene TRBV20-1; the D gene is possibly TRBD2 (5 bases). The CDR3 covers 15 residues. The V gene's germline CDR1 is DFQATT and CDR2 SNEGSKA (reference sequence). This CDR3 is CSAKDLASRSYAQYF. CDR3 nucleotide sequence: TGCAGTGCTAAAGATCTAGCTAGCAGGAGCTACGCGCAGTACTTC.

This clonotype was recorded many times. The gene calls are TRBV12-3 or TRBV12-4 and TRBJ2-5, with a possible D match to TRBD2 (5 bases). The ends were cut back, 3 bases at V and 2 bases at J, with 10 bases in the middle. There are 14 residues in the CDR3. Here the CDR3 reads CASSFAGGQETQYF. CDR3 bases: TGTGCCAGCAGTTTCGCGGGCGGTCAAGAGACCCAGTACTTC.

This clonotype was detected ten times or more. This chain connects TRBV27 to TRBJ2-6, with D perhaps matching TRBD1 (5 bases). This CDR3 is 15 amino acids long. From germline, CDR1 is MNHEY and CDR2 SMNVEV (reference sequence). V was pared by 7 bases and J by 0 bases, with 10 bases between. Here the CDR3 DNA reads TGTGCCAGCACCGACAGTTTCTCTGGGGCCAACGTCCTGACTTTC. Translated: CASTDSFSGANVLTF. The full variable domain, completed using reference TRBV27 and TRBJ2-6, is EAQVTQNPRYLITVTGKKLTVTCSQNMNHEYMSWYRQDPGLGLRQIYYSMNVEVTDKGDVPEGYKVSRKEKRNFPLILESPSPNQTSLYFCASTDSFSGANVLTFGAGSRLTVL.

This clonotype has more than one count but fewer than ten. This chain links TRBV19 with TRBJ1-1; maybe TRBD1 (5 bases). The germline V gene has CDR1 LNHDA and CDR2 SQIVND (reference sequence). This CDR3 has 15 amino acids. Trimming shortened V by 7 bases and J by 1 base, and 16 bases separated the two germline ends. The CDR3 DNA follows: TGTGCCAGTACCTACTCTTGGGGGGAGAACACTGAAGCTTTCTTT. Protein sequence: CASTYSWGENTEAFF.

This clonotype was detected ten times or more. The chain combines TRBV6-2 or TRBV6-3 with TRBJ2-7; unclear D gene. CDR3 length: 15 amino acids. Looked up from germline, CDR1 is MNHEY and CDR2 is SVGEGT. V was trimmed by 5 bases and J by 0 bases, leaving 14 bases between them. The CDR3 DNA sequence: TGTGCCAGCAGTCCCTGGTCGGAGAGCTCCTACGAGCAGTACTTC. It codes for CASSPWSESSYEQYF.

The sample holds many counts of this clonotype. J is TRBJ2-7 and V is TRBV20-1; 8 positions agree with TRBD1. Losses at the gene ends were 6 bases for V and 3 bases for J; bases not matched to a gene: 4. This CDR3 is 12 amino acids long. CDR1 and CDR2 (germline): DFQATT, SNEGSKA (reference sequence). The CDR3 bases are TGCAGTGCCCCTGGACAGGGCTACGAGCAGTACTTC. Residues: CSAPGQGYEQYF.

This clonotype was counted only a few times. V gene TRBV27 combines with J gene TRBJ1-5; D is possibly TRBD1 (5 bases). V lost 1 base, J lost 2 bases, and 9 bases lay in between. Looked up from germline, CDR1 is MNHEY and CDR2 is SMNVEV (reference sequence). The CDR3 is made up of 15 amino acids. The CDR3 DNA reads as TGTGCCAGCAGTTTATGGAGGGGTCGCAATCAGCCCCAGCATTTT. Its protein is CASSLWRGRNQPQHF.

A single count supports this clonotype. Given a much more abundant clone one base away, this may be a read error. This chain uses TRBV28 with TRBJ2-3; 13 bases match TRBD2. This CDR3 contains 16 residues. Germline assignment: CDR1 MDHEN and CDR2 SYDVKM. In nucleotides, the CDR3 is TGTGCCGGCAGTTTACTAGCGGGAGGGACCACAGATACGCAGTATTTT. Translated, it gives CAGSLLAGGTTDTQYF. The full variable domain, its missing parts supplied by reference TRBV28 and TRBJ2-3, is DVKVTQSSRYLVKRTGEKVFLECVQDMDHENMFWYRQDPGLGLRLIYFSYDVKMKEKGDIPEGYSVSREKKERFSLILESASTNQTSMYLCAGSLLAGGTTDTQYFGPGTRLTVL.

In its sample, this clonotype was seen many times. The V and J genes are TRBV4-2 and TRBJ2-7; D remains unclear. V was clipped by 0 bases and J by 2 bases, with 8 bases between them. This CDR3 is 14 amino acids long. CDR1 LGHNA and CDR2 YNFKEQ come from the germline V gene. The CDR3 coding sequence is TGTGCCAGCAGCCAAGAGACCAGGACCTACGAGCAGTACTTC. Amino acid sequence: CASSQETRTYEQYF.

Ten or more counts support this clonotype. This chain uses TRBV6-5 with TRBJ2-5, with 9 bases lining up with TRBD2. J gave up 4 bases and V 0 bases, and 12 bases lay outside the gene matches. The germline gives CDR1 MNHEY, CDR2 SVGAGI. CDR3 size: 18 residues. Here the CDR3 reads CASSYSASGAHWLETQYF. The CDR3 nucleotides read TGTGCCAGCAGTTACTCGGCTAGCGGGGCGCACTGGTTAGAGACCCAGTACTTC.